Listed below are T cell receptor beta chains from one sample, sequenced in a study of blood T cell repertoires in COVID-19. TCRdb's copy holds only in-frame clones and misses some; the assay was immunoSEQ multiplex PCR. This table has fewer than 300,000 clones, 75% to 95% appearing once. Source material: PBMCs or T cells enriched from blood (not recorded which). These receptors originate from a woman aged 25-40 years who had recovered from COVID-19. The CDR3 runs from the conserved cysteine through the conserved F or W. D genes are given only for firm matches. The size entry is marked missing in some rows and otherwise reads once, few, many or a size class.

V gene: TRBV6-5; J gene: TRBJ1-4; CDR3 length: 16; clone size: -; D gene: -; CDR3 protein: CASSYRSLATNEKLFF; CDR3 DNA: TGTGCCAGCAGTTACCGGAGTTTAGCAACTAATGAAAAACTGTTTTTT
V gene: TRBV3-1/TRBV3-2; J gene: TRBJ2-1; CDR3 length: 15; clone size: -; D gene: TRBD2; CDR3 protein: CASSQSGRGGNEQFF; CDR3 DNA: TGTGCCAGCAGCCAGAGCGGGAGGGGCGGAAATGAGCAGTTCTTC
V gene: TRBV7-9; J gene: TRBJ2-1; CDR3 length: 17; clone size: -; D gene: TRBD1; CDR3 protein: CASSLEMGQGSYNEQFF; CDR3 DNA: TGTGCCAGCAGCTTAGAGATGGGACAGGGGTCCTACAATGAGCAGTTCTTC
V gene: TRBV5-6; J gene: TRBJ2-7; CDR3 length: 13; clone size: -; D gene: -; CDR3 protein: CASSLNRRYEQYF; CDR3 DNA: TGTGCCAGCAGCTTGAACAGGCGCTACGAGCAGTACTTC
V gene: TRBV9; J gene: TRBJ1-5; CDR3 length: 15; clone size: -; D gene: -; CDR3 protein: CASSPRGGFNQPQHF; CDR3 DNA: TGTGCCAGCAGCCCCCGTGGGGGCTTCAATCAGCCCCAGCATTTT
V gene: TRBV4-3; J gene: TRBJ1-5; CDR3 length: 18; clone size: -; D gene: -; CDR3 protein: CASSQDALGQNSNQPQHF; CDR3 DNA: TGCGCCAGCAGCCAAGATGCTCTTGGGCAGAATAGCAATCAGCCCCAGCATTTT
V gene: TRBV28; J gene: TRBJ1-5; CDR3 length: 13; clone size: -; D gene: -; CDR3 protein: CASRPTRVQPQHF; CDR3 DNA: TGTGCCAGCAGGCCTACCAGGGTTCAGCCCCAGCATTTT
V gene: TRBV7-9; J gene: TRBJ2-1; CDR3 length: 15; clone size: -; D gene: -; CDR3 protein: CASSPRQSSYNEQFF; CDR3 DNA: TGTGCCAGCAGCCCCCGACAGAGCTCCTACAATGAGCAGTTCTTC
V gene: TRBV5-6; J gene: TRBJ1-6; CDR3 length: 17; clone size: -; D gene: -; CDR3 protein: CASSFLEESSYNSPLHF; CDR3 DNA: TGTGCCAGCAGCTTCTTGGAGGAGAGCTCCTATAATTCACCCCTCCACTTT
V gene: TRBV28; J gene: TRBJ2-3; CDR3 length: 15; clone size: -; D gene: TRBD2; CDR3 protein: CASIFTSGGADTQYF; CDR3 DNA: TGTGCCAGCATATTTACTAGCGGGGGGGCAGATACGCAGTATTTT
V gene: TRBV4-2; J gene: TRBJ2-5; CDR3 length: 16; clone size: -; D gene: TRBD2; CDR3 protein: CASSQALAGFQETQYF; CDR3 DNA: TGTGCCAGCAGCCAAGCGCTAGCGGGGTTCCAAGAGACCCAGTACTTC
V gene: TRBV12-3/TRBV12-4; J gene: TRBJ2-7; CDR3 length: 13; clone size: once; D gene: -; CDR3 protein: CASSTGGGYEQYF; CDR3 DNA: TGTGCCAGCAGTACCGGGGGAGGCTACGAGCAGTACTTC
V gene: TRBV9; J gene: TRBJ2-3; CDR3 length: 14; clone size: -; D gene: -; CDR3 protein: CASSLEPSTITQYF; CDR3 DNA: TGTGCCAGCAGTCTAGAGCCATCTACAATTACGCAGTATTTT
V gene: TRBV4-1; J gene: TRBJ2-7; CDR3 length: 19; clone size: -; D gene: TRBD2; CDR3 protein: CASSQGDGTSGKMAFEQYF; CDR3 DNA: TGCGCCAGCAGCCAGGGGGATGGGACTAGCGGGAAAATGGCCTTCGAGCAGTACTTC
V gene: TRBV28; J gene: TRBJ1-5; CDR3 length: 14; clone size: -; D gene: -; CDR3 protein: CASSLLFEGQPQHF; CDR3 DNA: TGTGCCAGCAGTTTATTATTCGAGGGTCAGCCCCAGCATTTT
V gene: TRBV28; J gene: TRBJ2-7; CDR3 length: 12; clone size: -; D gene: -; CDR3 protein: CASSSPFHEQYF; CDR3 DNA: TGTGCCAGCAGTTCCCCTTTCCACGAGCAGTACTTC
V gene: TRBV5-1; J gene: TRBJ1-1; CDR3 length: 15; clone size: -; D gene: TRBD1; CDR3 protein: CASSGGTVPGTEAFF; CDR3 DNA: TGCGCCAGCAGCGGAGGGACAGTCCCTGGCACTGAAGCTTTCTTT
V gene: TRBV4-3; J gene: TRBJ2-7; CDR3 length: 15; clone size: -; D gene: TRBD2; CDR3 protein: CASSQETSGRDEQYF; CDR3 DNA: TGCGCCAGCAGCCAGGAGACTAGCGGGAGGGACGAGCAGTACTTC
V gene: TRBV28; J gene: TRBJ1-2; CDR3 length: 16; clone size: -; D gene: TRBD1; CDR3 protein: CASSLPITGVDYGYTF; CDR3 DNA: TGTGCCAGCAGTTTACCCATAACAGGGGTGGACTATGGCTACACCTTC
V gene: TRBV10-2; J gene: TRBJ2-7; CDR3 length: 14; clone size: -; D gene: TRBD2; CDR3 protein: CASRGGTPSWEQYF; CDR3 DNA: TGCGCCAGCAGGGGGGGGACTCCTTCGTGGGAGCAGTACTTC
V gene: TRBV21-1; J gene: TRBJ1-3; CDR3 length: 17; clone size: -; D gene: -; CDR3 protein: CASSKGQESISGNTIYF; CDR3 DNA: TGTGCCAGCAGCAAGGGACAGGAGTCCATCTCTGGAAACACCATATATTTT
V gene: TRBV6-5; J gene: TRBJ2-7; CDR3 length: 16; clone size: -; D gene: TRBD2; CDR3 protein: CASSYSGGTTTYEQYF; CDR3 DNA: TGTGCCAGCAGTTACTCCGGAGGGACTACAACCTACGAGCAGTACTTC